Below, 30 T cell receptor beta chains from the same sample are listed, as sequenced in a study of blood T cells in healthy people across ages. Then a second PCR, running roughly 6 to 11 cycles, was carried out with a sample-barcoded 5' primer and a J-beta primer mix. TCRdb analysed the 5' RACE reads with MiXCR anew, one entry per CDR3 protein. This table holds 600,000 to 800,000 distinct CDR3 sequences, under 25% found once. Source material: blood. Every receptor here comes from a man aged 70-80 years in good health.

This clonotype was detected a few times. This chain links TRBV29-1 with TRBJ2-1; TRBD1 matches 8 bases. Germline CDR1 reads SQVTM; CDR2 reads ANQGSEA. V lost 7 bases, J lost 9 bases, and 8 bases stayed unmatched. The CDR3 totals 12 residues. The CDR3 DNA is TGCAGCGCCCGGACAGGGCCAACTGAGCAGTTCTTC. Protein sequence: CSARTGPTEQFF.

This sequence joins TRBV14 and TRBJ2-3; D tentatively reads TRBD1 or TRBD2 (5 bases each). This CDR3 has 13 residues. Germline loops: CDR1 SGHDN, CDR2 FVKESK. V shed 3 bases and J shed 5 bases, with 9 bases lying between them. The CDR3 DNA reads TGTGCCAGCAGCCAGGGGGTACAAGATACGCAGTATTTT. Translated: CASSQGVQDTQYF.

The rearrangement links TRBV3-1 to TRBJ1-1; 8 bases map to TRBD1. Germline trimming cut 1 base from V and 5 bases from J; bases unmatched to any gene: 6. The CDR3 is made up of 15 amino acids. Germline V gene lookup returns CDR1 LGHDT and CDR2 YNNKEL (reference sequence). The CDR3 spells CASSQAAGGRTEAFF. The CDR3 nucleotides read TGTGCCAGCAGCCAAGCGGCAGGGGGCCGGACTGAAGCTTTCTTT.

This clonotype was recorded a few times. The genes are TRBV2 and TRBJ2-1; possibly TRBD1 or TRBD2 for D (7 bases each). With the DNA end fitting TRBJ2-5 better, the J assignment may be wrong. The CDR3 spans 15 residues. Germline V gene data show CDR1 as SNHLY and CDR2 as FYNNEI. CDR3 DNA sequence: TGTGCCAGCAAGATTTTGCAGGGGGGGCGAGAGACCCAGTACTTC. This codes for CASKILQGGRETQYF.

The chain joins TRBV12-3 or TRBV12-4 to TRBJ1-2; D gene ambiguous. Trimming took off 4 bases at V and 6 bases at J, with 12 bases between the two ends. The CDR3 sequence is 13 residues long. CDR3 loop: CASSSAGNHGYTF. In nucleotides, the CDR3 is TGTGCCAGCAGTTCAGCCGGCAACCATGGCTACACCTTC.

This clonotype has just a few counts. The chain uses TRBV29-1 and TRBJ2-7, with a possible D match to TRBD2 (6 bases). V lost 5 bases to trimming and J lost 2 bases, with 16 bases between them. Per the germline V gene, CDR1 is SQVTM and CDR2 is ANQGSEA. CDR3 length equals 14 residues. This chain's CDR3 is CSVSSAGPTYEQYF. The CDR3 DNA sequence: TGCAGCGTTTCGTCGGCGGGACCCACCTACGAGCAGTACTTC.

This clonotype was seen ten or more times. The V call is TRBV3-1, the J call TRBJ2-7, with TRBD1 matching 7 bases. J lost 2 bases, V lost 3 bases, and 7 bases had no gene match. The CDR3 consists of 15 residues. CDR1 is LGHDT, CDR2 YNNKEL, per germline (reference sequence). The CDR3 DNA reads TGTGCCAGCAGCCAGGACCCGGGACAGCCCTACGAGCAGTACTTC. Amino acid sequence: CASSQDPGQPYEQYF.

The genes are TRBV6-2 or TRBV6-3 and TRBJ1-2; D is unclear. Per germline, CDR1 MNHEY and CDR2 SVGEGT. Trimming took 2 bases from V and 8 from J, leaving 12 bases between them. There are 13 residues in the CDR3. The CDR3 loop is CASSYSEEGGYTF. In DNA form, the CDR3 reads TGTGCCAGCAGTTACAGTGAAGAAGGAGGCTACACCTTC.

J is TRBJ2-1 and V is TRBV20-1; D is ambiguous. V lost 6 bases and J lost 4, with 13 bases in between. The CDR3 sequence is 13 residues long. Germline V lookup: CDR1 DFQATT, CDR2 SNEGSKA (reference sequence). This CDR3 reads CSATELRYNEQFF. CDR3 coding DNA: TGCAGTGCAACGGAGCTTCGGTACAATGAGCAGTTCTTC.

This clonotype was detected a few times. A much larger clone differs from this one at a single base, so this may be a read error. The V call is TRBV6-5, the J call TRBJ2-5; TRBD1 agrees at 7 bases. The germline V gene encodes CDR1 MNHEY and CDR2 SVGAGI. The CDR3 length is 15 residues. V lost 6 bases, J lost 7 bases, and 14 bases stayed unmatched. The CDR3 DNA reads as TGTGCCAGCAGATTCGGGACAGAGAGGATTGGGACCCAGTACTTC. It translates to CASRFGTERIGTQYF.

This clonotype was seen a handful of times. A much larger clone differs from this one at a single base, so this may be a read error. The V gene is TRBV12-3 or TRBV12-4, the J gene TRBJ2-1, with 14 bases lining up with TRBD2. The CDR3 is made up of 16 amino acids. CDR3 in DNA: TGTACCAGCACCCGACTAGCGGGAGGGCCCAACAATGAGCAGTTCTTC. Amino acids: CTSTRLAGGPNNEQFF.

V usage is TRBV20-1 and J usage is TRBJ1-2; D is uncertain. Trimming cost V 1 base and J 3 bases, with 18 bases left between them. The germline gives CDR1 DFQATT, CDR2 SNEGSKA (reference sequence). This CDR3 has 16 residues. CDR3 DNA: TGCAGTGCTAGAGTATCAGCGAGTTTCCCCGACTATGGCTACACCTTC. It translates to CSARVSASFPDYGYTF.

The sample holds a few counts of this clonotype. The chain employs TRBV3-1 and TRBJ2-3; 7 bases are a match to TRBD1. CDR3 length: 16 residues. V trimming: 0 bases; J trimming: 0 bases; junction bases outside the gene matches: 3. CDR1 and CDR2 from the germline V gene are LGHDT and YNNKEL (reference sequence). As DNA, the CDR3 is TGTGCCAGCAGCCAAGAAACAGGGGCTAGCACAGATACGCAGTATTTT. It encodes CASSQETGASTDTQYF.

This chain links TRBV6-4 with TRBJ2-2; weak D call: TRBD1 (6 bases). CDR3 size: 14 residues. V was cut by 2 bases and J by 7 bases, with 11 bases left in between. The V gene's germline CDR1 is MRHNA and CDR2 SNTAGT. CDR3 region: CASSDQGQGGELFF. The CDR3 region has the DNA TGTGCCAGCAGTGACCAGGGGCAGGGCGGGGAGCTGTTTTTT.

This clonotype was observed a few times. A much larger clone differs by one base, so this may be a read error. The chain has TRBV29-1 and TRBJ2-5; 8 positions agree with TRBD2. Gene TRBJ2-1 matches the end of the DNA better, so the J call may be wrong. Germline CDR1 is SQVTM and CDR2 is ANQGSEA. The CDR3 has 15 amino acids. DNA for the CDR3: TGCGGCGTTGAGGCCCCGGGACTAGTTATCTATGAGCAGTTCTTC. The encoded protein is CGVEAPGLVIYEQFF.

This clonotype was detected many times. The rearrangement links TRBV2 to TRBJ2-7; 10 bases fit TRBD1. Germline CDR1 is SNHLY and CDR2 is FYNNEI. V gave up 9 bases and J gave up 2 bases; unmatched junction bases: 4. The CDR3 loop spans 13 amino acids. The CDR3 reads CASGTGVPYEQYF. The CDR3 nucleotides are TGTGCCAGTGGGACAGGGGTACCCTACGAGCAGTACTTC.

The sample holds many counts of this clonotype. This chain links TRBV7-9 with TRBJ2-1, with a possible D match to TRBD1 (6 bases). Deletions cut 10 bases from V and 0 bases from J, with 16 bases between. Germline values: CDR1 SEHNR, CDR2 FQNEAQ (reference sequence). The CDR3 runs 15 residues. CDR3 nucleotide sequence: TGTGCCATTCCCAGGGGTCCAAGCTCCTACAATGAGCAGTTCTTC. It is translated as CAIPRGPSSYNEQFF.

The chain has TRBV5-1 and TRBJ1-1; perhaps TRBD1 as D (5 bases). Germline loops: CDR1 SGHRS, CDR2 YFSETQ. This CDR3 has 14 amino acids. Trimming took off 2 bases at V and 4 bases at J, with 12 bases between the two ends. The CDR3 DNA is TGCGCCAGCAGCTTAGACGGGGGGTTCACTGAAGCTTTCTTT. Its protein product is CASSLDGGFTEAFF.

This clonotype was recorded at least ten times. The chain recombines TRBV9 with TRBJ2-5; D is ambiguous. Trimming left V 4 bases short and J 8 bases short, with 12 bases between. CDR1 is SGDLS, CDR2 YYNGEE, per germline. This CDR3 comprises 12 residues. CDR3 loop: CASSPNVETQYF. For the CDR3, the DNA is TGTGCCAGCAGCCCCAATGTGGAAACCCAGTACTTC.

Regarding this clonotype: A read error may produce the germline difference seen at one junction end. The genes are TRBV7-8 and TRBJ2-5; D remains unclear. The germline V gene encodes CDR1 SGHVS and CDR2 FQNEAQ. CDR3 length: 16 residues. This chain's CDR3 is CTSSLNGTPQEETQYF. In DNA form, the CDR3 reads TGTACCAGCAGCTTAAACGGAACACCCCAGGAGGAGACCCAGTACTTC. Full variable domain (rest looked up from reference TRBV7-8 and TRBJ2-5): GAGVSQSPRYKVAKRGQDVALRCDPISGHVSLFWYQQALGQGPEFLTYFQNEAQLDKSGLPSDRFFAERPEGSVSTLKIQRTQQEDSAVYLCTSSLNGTPQEETQYFGPGTRLLVL.

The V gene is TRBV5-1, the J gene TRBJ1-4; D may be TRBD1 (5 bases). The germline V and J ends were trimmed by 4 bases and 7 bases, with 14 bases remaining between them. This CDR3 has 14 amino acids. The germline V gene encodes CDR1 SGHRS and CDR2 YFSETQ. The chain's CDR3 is CASSVGGNVEKLFF. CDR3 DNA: TGCGCCAGCAGCGTGGGGGGGAATGTTGAAAAACTGTTTTTT.

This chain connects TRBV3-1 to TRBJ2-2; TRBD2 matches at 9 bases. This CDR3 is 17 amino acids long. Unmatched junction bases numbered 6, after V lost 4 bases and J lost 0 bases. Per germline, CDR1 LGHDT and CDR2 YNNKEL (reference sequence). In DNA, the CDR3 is TGTGCCAGCAGCCCCCCCGGACTAGCGTCGAACACCGGGGAGCTGTTTTTT. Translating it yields CASSPPGLASNTGELFF.

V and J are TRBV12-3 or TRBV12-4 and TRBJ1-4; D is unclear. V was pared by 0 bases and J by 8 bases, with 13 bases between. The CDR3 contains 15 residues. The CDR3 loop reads CASSLALGFGEKLFF. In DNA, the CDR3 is TGTGCCAGCAGTTTAGCGCTCGGCTTTGGGGAAAAACTGTTTTTT.

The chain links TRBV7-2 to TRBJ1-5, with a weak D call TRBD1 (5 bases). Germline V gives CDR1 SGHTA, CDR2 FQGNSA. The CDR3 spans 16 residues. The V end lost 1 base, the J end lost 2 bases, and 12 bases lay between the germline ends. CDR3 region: CASSLETGRGNQPQHF. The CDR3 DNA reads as TGTGCCAGCAGCTTAGAAACAGGCCGGGGCAATCAGCCCCAGCATTTT.

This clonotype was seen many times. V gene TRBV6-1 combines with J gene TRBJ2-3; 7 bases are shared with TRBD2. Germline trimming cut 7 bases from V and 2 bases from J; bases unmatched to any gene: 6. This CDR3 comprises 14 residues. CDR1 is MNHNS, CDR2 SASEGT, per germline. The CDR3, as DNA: TGTGCCAGCAAACGACTAGCAGACACAGATACGCAGTATTTT. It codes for CASKRLADTDTQYF.

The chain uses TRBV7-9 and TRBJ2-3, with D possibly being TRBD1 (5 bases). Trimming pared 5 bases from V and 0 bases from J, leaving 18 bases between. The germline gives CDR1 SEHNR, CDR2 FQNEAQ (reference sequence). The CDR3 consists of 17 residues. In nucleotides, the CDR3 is TGTGCCAGCAGCCCCCCCCGAAGGGGCGCGAGCACAGATACGCAGTATTTT. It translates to CASSPPRRGASTDTQYF.

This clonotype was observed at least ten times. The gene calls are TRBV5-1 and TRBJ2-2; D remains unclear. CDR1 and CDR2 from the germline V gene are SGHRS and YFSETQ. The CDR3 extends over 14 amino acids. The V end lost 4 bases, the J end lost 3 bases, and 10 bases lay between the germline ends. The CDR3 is CASSKDPYTGELFF. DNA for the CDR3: TGCGCCAGCAGCAAAGACCCTTACACCGGGGAGCTGTTTTTT.

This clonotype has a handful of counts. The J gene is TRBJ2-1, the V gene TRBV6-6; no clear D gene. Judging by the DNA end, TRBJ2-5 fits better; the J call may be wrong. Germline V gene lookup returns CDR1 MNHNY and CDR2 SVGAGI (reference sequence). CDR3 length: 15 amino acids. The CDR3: CASSYGRSQAETQYF. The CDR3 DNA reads TGTGCCAGCAGTTACGGCCGATCCCAAGCGGAGACCCAGTACTTC.

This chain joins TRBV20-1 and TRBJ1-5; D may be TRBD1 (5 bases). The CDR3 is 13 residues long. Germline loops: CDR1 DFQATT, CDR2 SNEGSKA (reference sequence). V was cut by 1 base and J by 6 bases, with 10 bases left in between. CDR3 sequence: CSARASGGQPQHF. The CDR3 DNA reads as TGCAGTGCTAGAGCCTCCGGGGGTCAGCCCCAGCATTTT.

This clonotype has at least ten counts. CDR3: CASSSGRGIETQYF. The CDR3 DNA follows: TGCGCCAGCAGCTCCGGACGCGGAATAGAGACCCAGTACTTC. The V and J genes are TRBV5-1 and TRBJ2-5; D unclear. CDR1 SGHRS and CDR2 YFSETQ come from the germline V gene. Trimming stripped 3 bases from V and 4 bases from J, with 13 bases between. The CDR3 has 14 amino acids.